The clone carrying this T cell receptor (beta chain) was detected ten times or more. The data are from a study of T cell repertoires in cytomegalovirus infection. Trimming cost V 6 bases and J 7 bases; bases outside gene matches: 4. Germline V CDR1 and CDR2: SEHNR, FQNEAQ (reference sequence). The CDR3 extends over 14 amino acids. MiXCR, applied by TCRdb to the reads, yields one record per CDR3 protein. The table has about 140,000 distinct CDR3 sequences, roughly 6% seen once. The V and J genes are TRBV7-9 and TRBJ1-6; TRBD1 agrees at 9 bases. Sequenced material: PBMCs. The sequence was collected from a human donor in good health (CMV status not recorded). Some clones in this sample may be carry-over from other donors' samples. The DNA of the CDR3 is TGTGCCAGCAGGAGACAGGGGGTAAATTCACCCCTCCACTTT. Translated: CASRRQGVNSPLHF.